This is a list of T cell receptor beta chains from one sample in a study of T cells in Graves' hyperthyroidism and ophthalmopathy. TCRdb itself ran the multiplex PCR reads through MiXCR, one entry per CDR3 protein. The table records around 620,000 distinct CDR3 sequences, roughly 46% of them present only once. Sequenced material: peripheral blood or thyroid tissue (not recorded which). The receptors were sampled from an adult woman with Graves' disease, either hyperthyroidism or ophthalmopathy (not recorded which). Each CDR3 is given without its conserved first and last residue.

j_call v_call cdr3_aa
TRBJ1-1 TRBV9 ASSPYGPVAF
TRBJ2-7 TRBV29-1 SVDGWGGTFGEQY
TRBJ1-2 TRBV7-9 ASSLEGHADGYT
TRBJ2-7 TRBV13 ASFMSGRADEQY
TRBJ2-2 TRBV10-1 ASIGGGELF
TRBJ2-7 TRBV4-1 ASSRFQVSDEQY
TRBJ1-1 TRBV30 AWSAGGYTEAF
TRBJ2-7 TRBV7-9 ASSSNGYEQY
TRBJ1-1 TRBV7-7 ASSQERGTLNTEAF
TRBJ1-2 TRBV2 ASSDSRYREPNYGYT
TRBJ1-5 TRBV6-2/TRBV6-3 ASTAFPSLSPQH
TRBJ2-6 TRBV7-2 ASSVTGGSAGANVLT
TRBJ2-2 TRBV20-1 SAEDTGELF
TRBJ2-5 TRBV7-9 ASSPGLLAEETQY
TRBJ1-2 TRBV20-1 SADDRNYGYT
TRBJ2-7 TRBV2 ASSDPFVQY
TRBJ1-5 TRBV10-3 AIRAEQGAIETQH
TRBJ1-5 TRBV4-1 ASSQRQFGNQPQH
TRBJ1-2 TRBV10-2 ATEEANYGYT
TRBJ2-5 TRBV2 ASSAQTGEETQY
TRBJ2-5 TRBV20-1 SASHRGRETQY
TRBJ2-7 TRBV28 ASSEGGTGLGYEQY
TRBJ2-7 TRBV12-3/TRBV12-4 ASSRTPTYEQY